This entry lists 20 T cell receptor beta chains sequenced from one sample in a study of blood T cell repertoires in COVID-19. Sequencing was performed with immunoSEQ multiplex PCR; in TCRdb, only in-frame clones are kept and a portion is missing. The sample contains about 150,000 clones, 80% of which appear only once. The sample consisted of peripheral blood. Source of these receptors: a woman aged 50 to 60 with acute or convalescent COVID-19.

This chain links TRBV4-1 with TRBJ1-2, with 7 bases matching TRBD1. Germline CDR1 and CDR2: MGHRA and YSYEKL. The V gene end was trimmed by 5 bases and the J gene end by 9 bases; junction bases not matched to a gene: 3. There are 11 residues in the CDR3. As DNA, the CDR3 is TGCGCCAGCAGCGAAGGGGGCAGCTACACCTTC. This sequence encodes CASSEGGSYTF.

This rearrangement joins TRBV9 to TRBJ2-5, with D perhaps TRBD1 (7 bases). Trimming removed 0 bases from V and 5 bases from J, with 14 bases in between. Per the germline V gene, CDR1 is SGDLS and CDR2 is YYNGEE. CDR3 size: 15 residues. Here the CDR3 reads CASSVAGGRLETQYF. The CDR3 region has the DNA TGTGCCAGCAGCGTAGCAGGGGGGCGGTTGGAGACCCAGTACTTC.

This clone came up a few times. The chain links TRBV16 to TRBJ1-1; D call uncertain. This CDR3 region has 12 residues. V lost 0 bases and J lost 11, with 10 bases in between. Germline V gene lookup returns CDR1 KGHSY and CDR2 FQNENV. The CDR3 loop reads CASSQSRRAAFF. The CDR3 DNA is TGTGCCAGCAGCCAATCGAGGAGGGCGGCTTTCTTT.

The chain has TRBV9 and TRBJ2-1, with 7 bases lining up with TRBD2. Trimming cost V 4 bases and J 6 bases; bases outside gene matches: 10. The CDR3 totals 15 residues. Germline V gene sequence: CDR1 SGDLS, CDR2 YYNGEE. CDR3: CASSPRGGQGNEQFF. The CDR3, as DNA: TGTGCCAGCAGCCCCCGGGGAGGGCAGGGCAATGAGCAGTTCTTC.

The chain recombines TRBV27 with TRBJ2-1, with 10 nucleotides matching TRBD2. Germline CDR1 MNHEY, CDR2 SMNVEV (reference sequence). The ends lost 3 bases at V and 0 bases at J; junction bases unmatched: 5. CDR3 length: 17 residues. The CDR3 DNA reads as TGTGCCAGCAGTTTCCTCAGCGGGGGGGGCTCCTACAATGAGCAGTTCTTC. Translated: CASSFLSGGGSYNEQFF.

The chain uses TRBV5-1 and TRBJ2-1, with TRBD2 identical over 10 bases. The CDR3 length is 20 residues. Trimming removed 2 bases from V and 7 bases from J; junction bases left unmatched: 21. CDR1 SGHRS and CDR2 YFSETQ come from the germline V gene. The CDR3 region is CASSLPSRAESSGGRNEQFF. The CDR3, as DNA: TGCGCCAGCAGCTTACCTTCCCGAGCCGAATCTAGCGGGGGCCGAAATGAGCAGTTCTTC. Looking up the rest from reference TRBV5-1 and TRBJ2-1 gives the full variable domain: KAGVTQTPRYLIKTRGQQVTLSCSPISGHRSVSWYQQTPGQGLQFLFEYFSETQRNKGNFPGRFSGRQFSNSRSEMNVSTLELGDSALYLCASSLPSRAESSGGRNEQFFGPGTRLTVL.

This CDR3 is CASTRVEGNTIYF. The CDR3 DNA reads TGTGCCAGTACCAGGGTAGAGGGAAACACCATATATTTT. V is TRBV6-5 and J is TRBJ1-3; tentative D call: TRBD1 (5 bases). The CDR3 loop spans 13 amino acids. The V end was cut by 9 bases, the J end by 4 bases, with 13 bases between. Germline V CDR1 and CDR2: MNHEY, SVGAGI.

This chain uses TRBV6-5 with TRBJ2-1, with 8 bases lining up with TRBD2. The CDR3 length is 15 residues. Germline CDR1 is MNHEY and CDR2 is SVGAGI. The junction had 12 bases not matched to a gene; V was cut back by 6 bases and J by 8 bases. CDR3 bases: TGTGCCAGCAGCTTGGACGGGGGGGAGGGCGATGAGCAGTTCTTC. The encoded protein is CASSLDGGEGDEQFF.

The chain recombines TRBV27 with TRBJ2-7, with 7 bases fitting TRBD1. The junction had 12 bases not matched to a gene; V was cut back by 5 bases and J by 2 bases. Germline CDR1 reads MNHEY; CDR2 reads SMNVEV (reference sequence). The CDR3 sequence is 16 residues long. In DNA form, the CDR3 reads TGTGCCAGCAGTGCTCACCGGGACAGTAACGCCTACGAGCAGTACTTC. Its translation is CASSAHRDSNAYEQYF.

There are a few counts of this clone. J is TRBJ1-2 and V is TRBV7-9; TRBD1 might be the D (6 bases). The germline CDR1 and CDR2 sequences are SEHNR and FQNEAQ (reference sequence). The CDR3 consists of 16 residues. The germline V and J ends were trimmed by 5 bases and 4 bases, with 20 bases remaining between them. Here the CDR3 reads CASSQQAGTTAYGYTF. The CDR3 bases are TGTGCCAGCAGCCAACAAGCCGGGACAACCGCCTATGGCTACACCTTC.

The chain couples TRBV18 to TRBJ2-1; the match to TRBD1 covers 10 bases. CDR3 length: 14 residues. J lost 10 bases, V lost 1 base, and 4 bases had no gene match. The germline gives CDR1 KGHSH, CDR2 LQKENI. The CDR3 loop reads CASSPLGQGFEQFF. CDR3 bases: TGTGCCAGCTCACCACTGGGACAGGGGTTCGAGCAGTTCTTC.

To note about this clone: One junction end does not reproduce the germline sequence, and a read error may be involved. The same CDR3 arises from other DNA sequences in this sample as well. V gene TRBV7-3 combines with J gene TRBJ2-1; TRBD2 aligns across 7 bases. This CDR3 is built from 17 residues. CDR1 SGHTA and CDR2 FQGTGA come from the germline V gene. CDR3 nucleotides: TGCGCCAGCAGCTTAATCGCTAGCGGAACCAAATACAATGAGCAGTTCTTC. Translated, it gives CASSLIASGTKYNEQFF.

The V call is TRBV20-1, the J call TRBJ1-1; no clear D. Germline V gives CDR1 DFQATT, CDR2 SNEGSKA (reference sequence). This CDR3 has 13 residues. Trimming removed 3 bases from V and 0 bases from J, with 8 bases in between. Written as DNA, the CDR3 is TGCAGTGCTAGTGGTAGTTTGAACACTGAAGCTTTCTTT. It translates to CSASGSLNTEAFF.

This chain uses TRBV30 with TRBJ1-5; D is unclear. This CDR3 comprises 12 residues. The V gene lost 1 base and the J gene lost 6 bases, with 7 bases spanning the gap. The germline V gene encodes CDR1 GTSNPN and CDR2 SVGIG (reference sequence). The CDR3 DNA follows: TGTGCCTGGAGTGACAACAGTCAGCCCCAGCATTTT. It codes for CAWSDNSQPQHF.

This sequence joins TRBV5-1 and TRBJ2-5, with D possibly being TRBD2 (7 bases). In germline, CDR1 is SGHRS, CDR2 YFSETQ. V was trimmed by 1 base and J by 6 bases, leaving 16 bases between them. There are 15 residues in the CDR3. The CDR3 region is CASSLSAGAGKTQYF. In DNA, the CDR3 is TGCGCCAGCAGCTTGAGTGCGGGGGCCGGGAAGACCCAGTACTTC.

V is TRBV15 and J is TRBJ2-5, with D perhaps TRBD1 (6 bases). CDR1 LNHNV and CDR2 YYDKDF come from the germline V gene (reference sequence). The ends were cut back, 0 bases at V and 4 bases at J, with 9 bases in the middle. The CDR3 has 14 amino acids. The CDR3 reads CATSRDRGGETQYF. CDR3 DNA sequence: TGTGCCACCAGCAGAGACAGGGGCGGAGAGACCCAGTACTTC.

In this sample, this clone turned up many times. The V and J genes are TRBV7-2 and TRBJ2-3; 8 bases line up with TRBD1. Per germline, CDR1 SGHTA and CDR2 FQGNSA. The CDR3 totals 15 residues. J lost 1 base, V lost 5 bases, and 5 bases had no gene match. CDR3 bases: TGTGCCAGCAGCACCGGACAGGGCCGCACAGATACGCAGTATTTT. It is translated as CASSTGQGRTDTQYF.

V is TRBV28 and J is TRBJ1-3, with D perhaps TRBD1 (6 bases). Germline assignment: CDR1 MDHEN and CDR2 SYDVKM. This CDR3 has 13 amino acids. Deletions cut 6 bases from V and 6 bases from J, with 12 bases between. The CDR3 DNA sequence: TGTGCCAGCAGCTCAGGACAGATAAACACCATATATTTT. Amino acid sequence: CASSSGQINTIYF.

The count of this clone is one. The CDR3 protein is CASTQGVYEQYF. The CDR3 DNA reads as TGTGCCAGCACCCAGGGGGTTTACGAGCAGTACTTC. This chain links TRBV2 with TRBJ2-7; 7 bases are shared with TRBD1. Germline-derived CDR1 and CDR2 are SNHLY and FYNNEI. V was pared by 7 bases and J by 4 bases, with 4 bases of the junction left unmatched. The CDR3 loop spans 12 amino acids.

The rearrangement joins TRBV2 to TRBJ1-6, with D possibly TRBD1 on 6 matching bases. In germline, CDR1 is SNHLY, CDR2 FYNNEI. The V and J ends lost 4 bases and 6 bases respectively, with 16 bases between them. The CDR3 covers 16 residues. CDR3 in amino acids: CASSVRGGSGNSPLHF. The CDR3 DNA follows: TGTGCCAGCAGTGTGAGAGGGGGTTCCGGTAATTCACCCCTCCACTTT.